Presented here are 18 T cell receptor beta chains from one specimen sequenced in a study of tumor and adjacent non-tumor tissue in lung cancer. The template was RNA from unsorted bulk tissue. TCRbeta libraries were built with three rounds of nested PCR, modified from ARM-PCR. TCRdb itself ran the multiplex PCR reads through MiXCR, one entry per CDR3 protein. The sample includes 76,000 or so distinct CDR3 sequences, nearly 70% of them seen just once. The sequenced material came from lung tumor tissue. Source of these receptors: a woman aged 70-85 years with non-small cell lung cancer.

Regarding this clonotype: Relative to the germline gene, one junction end is altered; a read error may explain this. The J gene is TRBJ1-4, the V gene TRBV10-2; D is unclear. The germline V gene encodes CDR1 WSHSY and CDR2 SAAADI. This CDR3 has 14 amino acids. The CDR3 is CVSSERPRNEKLFF. The CDR3 region has the DNA TGCGTCAGCAGTGAGAGGCCTAGGAATGAAAAACTGTTTTTT.

Regarding this clonotype: A much larger clone differs by one base, so this may be a read error. The chain recombines TRBV20-1 with TRBJ2-7; D call uncertain. Germline V gene data show CDR1 as DFQATT and CDR2 as SNEGSKA (reference sequence). This CDR3 comprises 15 residues. As DNA, the CDR3 is TGCAGTGCTGCCAATTCCCGCTCGAGCTCCTACAAGCAGTACTTC. Translating gives CSAANSRSSSYKQYF.

The chain employs TRBV20-1 and TRBJ2-5; 7 bases match TRBD2. Trimming cost V 1 base and J 9 bases; bases outside gene matches: 14. The CDR3 contains 15 residues. The germline V gene encodes CDR1 DFQATT and CDR2 SNEGSKA (reference sequence). The DNA for the CDR3 is TGCAGTGCTAGAGGGTCGGGAGGAGTGTTTGAGGCCCAGTACTTC. Residues: CSARGSGGVFEAQYF.

This clonotype was seen repeatedly, ten times or more. This chain links TRBV7-9 with TRBJ2-3, with D perhaps matching TRBD2 (6 bases). Deletions cut 4 bases from V and 6 bases from J, with 8 bases between. Germline V gene data show CDR1 as SEHNR and CDR2 as FQNEAQ (reference sequence). This CDR3 spans 12 amino acids. CDR3 in amino acids: CASSSGGDTQYF. The CDR3 DNA is TGTGCCAGCAGCTCCGGAGGGGATACGCAGTATTTT.

Of note for this clonotype: The junction differs from germline at one of its ends, possibly a read error. V is TRBV6-1 and J is TRBJ1-2, with D hard to call. The CDR3 sequence is 13 residues long. Germline assignment: CDR1 MNHNS and CDR2 SASEGT. The CDR3 loop reads CASSVGDVYGYTF. The CDR3, as DNA: TGTGCCAGCAGTGTCGGAGATGTCTATGGCTACACTTTC.

Of note for this clonotype: Germline is not matched at one junction end, which may reflect a read error. V and J are TRBV11-2 and TRBJ2-1, with TRBD2 identical over 14 bases. CDR3 size: 19 residues. Germline loops: CDR1 SGHAT, CDR2 FQNNGV. CDR3 region: CASSLEWGLAGVNYKEQFF. The CDR3 DNA reads as TGTGCCAGCAGCCTAGAGTGGGGACTAGCGGGAGTTAACTACAAAGAGCAGTTCTTC. Combining the CDR3 with reference TRBV11-2 and TRBJ2-1 gives the whole variable domain EAGVAQSPRYKIIEKRQSVAFWCNPISGHATLYWYQQILGQGPKLLIQFQNNGVVDDSQLPKDRFSAERLKGVDSTLKIQPAKLEDSAVYLCASSLEWGLAGVNYKEQFFGPGTRLTVL.

This clonotype was detected once. Since no conserved phenylalanine or tryptophan closes the CDR3, a read error is the likely cause. The J gene is TRBJ2-1, the V gene TRBV11-1; 9 bases line up with TRBD2. CDR1 and CDR2 (germline): SGHAT, FQDESV (reference sequence). The CDR3 has 14 residues. For the CDR3, the DNA is TGTGGCAGTAGCCCGCGGGAGGGCCGCTATGAGCAGTTCCTC. Its translation: CGSSPREGRYEQFL.

About this clonotype: One junction end does not reproduce the germline sequence, and a read error may be involved. The chain combines TRBV5-4 with TRBJ2-1; TRBD2 matches at 12 bases. Germline V lookup: CDR1 SGHNT, CDR2 YYREEE (reference sequence). The CDR3 sequence is 16 residues long. The CDR3, as DNA: TGTACCAACAGCACTCGACTAGCGGGAGTGGTGTATGAGCAATTCTTC. Residues: CTNSTRLAGVVYEQFF.

The chain combines TRBV12-3 or TRBV12-4 with TRBJ2-3; the match to TRBD2 covers 8 bases. This CDR3 contains 15 residues. For the CDR3, the DNA is TGTGCATGCAGTTTAGCGGGATTCCACTCAGATACGCAGTATTTT. Its translation: CACSLAGFHSDTQYF.

This clonotype has just a few counts. The chain carries TRBV28 and TRBJ2-1; 7 bases fit TRBD2. Germline CDR1 MDHEN, CDR2 SYDVKM. Losses at the gene ends were 5 bases for V and 6 bases for J; bases not matched to a gene: 13. The CDR3 loop spans 16 amino acids. Here the CDR3 DNA reads TGTGCCAGCAGTCCACCTATGGGGGGAGGGACCAATGAGCAGTTCTTC. Translated: CASSPPMGGGTNEQFF.

Only one count was recorded for this clonotype. No conserved phenylalanine or tryptophan ends this CDR3, so it is likely a read error. This chain links TRBV7-9 with TRBJ2-5; a possible D gene is TRBD2 (6 bases). The V gene's germline CDR1 is SEHNR and CDR2 FQNEAQ (reference sequence). The CDR3 is 16 amino acids. Here the CDR3 reads CASCFPGSTYQETQYL. The CDR3 bases are TGTGCCAGCTGCTTTCCCGGGAGCACGTACCAAGAGACCCAGTACCTC.

J is TRBJ2-7 and V is TRBV11-2; 8 bases agree with TRBD1. V lost 1 base, J lost 2 bases, and 7 bases stayed unmatched. The CDR3 totals 16 residues. From germline, CDR1 is SGHAT and CDR2 FQNNGV. The CDR3 nucleotides are TGTGCCAGCAGCTTAGGCGCGACAGGGGTTCCCTACGAGCAGTACTTC. Protein: CASSLGATGVPYEQYF.

Note on this clonotype: Because it lacks the conserved phenylalanine or tryptophan at the end, this CDR3 is likely a read error. This sequence joins TRBV11-2 and TRBJ2-2; D is perhaps TRBD2 (6 bases). Germline CDR1 is SGHAT and CDR2 is FQNNGV. This CDR3 region has 17 residues. The CDR3 sequence: CASSLQGRGSGTGGLFS. CDR3 DNA sequence: TGTGCCAGCAGCTTACAGGGACGTGGGAGTGGAACCGGGGGGCTGTTTTCT.

This clonotype was seen many times. One end of the junction varies from germline; a read error may be responsible. The CDR3 DNA sequence: TGTGCCAGCAGCCTTGAAAGGACAGGGCGGCCTGAAGCCTTCTTT. This gives the protein CASSLERTGRPEAFF. The rearrangement uses TRBV14 and TRBJ1-1, with 8 positions matching TRBD1. The CDR3 has 15 residues. Germline V gene sequence: CDR1 SGHDN, CDR2 FVKESK.

Worth noting for this clonotype: The junction differs from germline at one of its ends, possibly a read error. This chain uses TRBV6-1 with TRBJ1-5, with D tentatively TRBD1 (5 bases). The CDR3 contains 13 residues. The V gene's germline CDR1 is MNHNS and CDR2 SASEGT. The CDR3 loop is CDSSLQGHQPQHF. The CDR3 bases are TGTGACAGCAGTTTGCAGGGACATCAGCCCCAGCATTTT.

Comment on this clonotype: A junction end diverges from the germline sequence, so it may reflect a read error. The chain combines TRBV6-5 with TRBJ2-1; TRBD2 aligns across 10 bases. The CDR3 is 13 amino acids. CDR1 and CDR2 (germline): MNHEY, SVGAGI. The CDR3 loop is CATSTLAGNEQFF. The CDR3 DNA reads TGTGCCACCAGTACACTAGCGGGGAATGAGCAATTCTTC.

Turning to this clonotype: A much larger clone differs by one base, so this may be a read error. This chain links TRBV12-3 or TRBV12-4 with TRBJ2-7, with 8 bases identical to TRBD2. CDR3 length: 14 residues. Germline trimming cut 5 bases from V and 2 bases from J; bases unmatched to any gene: 5. The CDR3, as DNA: TGTGCCAGCAGTCCCTTTAGCGGGACCTACGAGCAGTACTTC. It translates to CASSPFSGTYEQYF.

This clonotype appeared a few times. A much more abundant neighbour one base away suggests this may be a read error. V is TRBV10-3 and J is TRBJ1-1, with D perhaps matching TRBD1 (6 bases). Germline CDR1 ENHRY, CDR2 SYGVKD. The CDR3 has 13 residues. Written as DNA, the CDR3 is TGTACCAAATCGACAGGATTGAACACTGAAGCTTTCTTT. Encoded protein: CTKSTGLNTEAFF.